The sequence of this T cell receptor beta chain was determined in a study of blood T cells in healthy people across ages. A J-beta primer mix and a sample-barcoded 5' primer were used in a second PCR of about 7 to 11 cycles. TCRdb itself ran the 5' RACE reads through MiXCR, one entry per CDR3 protein. The data contain 850,000 or so distinct CDR3 sequences, 25% to 30% of them seen just once; the ten biggest clones take up roughly 17%. Donors were healthy Caucasian individuals from Russia aged about 6 to 95. Study-wide points: Unsorted PBMC input precluded a conclusive naive versus antigen-experienced comparison.

This clonotype showed up just once. Its target is not known. Germline V gives CDR1 LNHDA, CDR2 SQIVND (reference sequence). This CDR3 spans 16 amino acids. The V and J ends lost 4 bases and 4 bases respectively, with 17 bases between them. The sequence came from a woman of 80 years or more in good health. Sequences were obtained from blood. J is TRBJ1-5 and V is TRBV19; D perhaps matches TRBD1 (6 bases). The CDR3 sequence: CASSKSQGSPNQPQHF. The CDR3 nucleotides read TGTGCCAGTAGTAAATCTCAGGGGAGCCCTAATCAGCCCCAGCATTTT.